The present T cell receptor beta chain was sequenced within a study of beta chain bispecific antibodies for T cell cancers. Overall study context: Sequenced cells survived coculture with leukemia lines plus bispecific antibodies.

This clonotype was observed many times. Its antigen is currently unknown. Study results and limitations: The leukemia cells, rather than normal T cells, gave most of the targeted TRBV signal. After anti-TRBV12 rather than anti-CD19 exposure, TRBV12-3 made up roughly 99% less of total TRBV signal. Anti-TRBV5-5 antibody staining may include highly similar TRBV5-6 cells. Non-targeted, unrelated TRBV family members appeared unchanged.

CDR1 is SQVTM and CDR2 is ANQGSEA in the germline V gene. This CDR3 has 16 residues. The V gene end was trimmed by 1 base and the J gene end by 2 bases; junction bases not matched to a gene: 4. Blood mononuclear cells were expanded for roughly 3 days using either OKT3 anti-CD3 antibody or CD3/CD28 beads. Unique molecular identifier barcodes measured each clonotype's abundance. TCRdb fed the 5' RACE reads into MiXCR, producing one record per CDR3 protein. Of about 20,000 distinct CDR3 sequences listed, 2% to 2.5% are singletons. This sequence originates from a human donor in good health. Some clones in this sample may be carry-over from other donors' samples. The chain couples TRBV29-1 to TRBJ2-3, with 12 bases fitting TRBD2. This specimen was healthy donor T cells cultured with leukemia cells, taken from a culture containing a bispecific antibody targeting TCR Vbeta12. CDR3 residues: CSVEGTSGDHTDTQYF. DNA for the CDR3: TGCAGCGTTGAAGGGACTAGCGGGGATCACACAGATACGCAGTATTTT.